Listed here is a single T cell receptor beta chain. The protocol was immunoSEQ multiplex PCR, while the TCRdb copy is restricted to in-frame clones and leaves out a portion. The data show some 25,000 clones, 70% to 90% seen once. This specimen comes from a study of T cell changes during pregnancy in multiple sclerosis. The CDR3 sequence is 16 residues long. The germline V gene has CDR1 SGHAT and CDR2 FQNNGV. V was pared by 7 bases and J by 4 bases, with 10 bases of the junction left unmatched. The starting material was CD4+ T cells from peripheral blood mononuclear cells, obtained in the second trimester of pregnancy. The genes are TRBV11-2 and TRBJ2-5; 12 nucleotides match TRBD2. This TCR was recovered from a female donor in good health, enrolled as a control in a pregnancy study. DNA for the CDR3: TGTGCCAGCACCTCATACTCGGGACTAGCGGGAGAGACCCAGTACTTC. Its protein is CASTSYSGLAGETQYF.